This T cell receptor beta chain was sequenced during a study of blood T cell repertoires in COVID-19. In the study overall: Sample material is recorded as cDNA or gDNA derived from T cells, B-cell-depleted T cells, or PBMCs.

In its sample, this clone was seen many times. Per the study methods: Amplification of reference gene primers was used by the study to estimate nucleated cell counts. Sequenced by immunoSEQ multiplex PCR; TCRdb stores in-frame clones only, minus some. Clonal size and the V and J genes are those of that table, whereas D and trimming came from the DNA. The sample shows under 250,000 clones, roughly 80% of them seen only once. The CDR3 runs to 16 residues. The germline V gene encodes CDR1 SGHRS and CDR2 YFSETQ. The V and J ends lost 4 bases and 0 bases, in that order; junction bases with no gene match: 9.

Sequenced: peripheral blood. The source is a young woman with acute or convalescent COVID-19. V usage is TRBV5-1 and J usage is TRBJ2-7; 8 nucleotides align to TRBD1. The CDR3 coding sequence is TGCGCCAGCAGCGCTTCGACAGGGGCTATCTCCTACGAGCAGTACTTC. Translation gives CASSASTGAISYEQYF.